What follows describes a single TCR beta chain. Its matching antigen is unknown. Separation from the approximately 670-subject first cohort characterized the roughly 130-subject validation cohort, to which the donors belonged. The data were obtained in a study of cytomegalovirus exposure and HLA in healthy donors. Study-wide results and limits: The tendency of first-cohort TCR clusters to co-occur in the 120 validation repertoires was identified by a subsequent analysis.

The table came from immunoSEQ multiplex PCR; TCRdb's copy has only in-frame clones and leaves some out. The sample gives roughly 150,000 clones, 85% to 90% of which show up once; approximately 10% is in the top ten. Trimming at V came to 1 base and at J to 9 bases, leaving 6 bases not matched to a gene. This CDR3 is built from 17 residues. Per germline, CDR1 SGHAT and CDR2 FQNNGV. The genes are TRBV11-2 and TRBJ2-1; 16 nucleotides align to TRBD2. The specimen was PBMCs. The receptor comes from a man younger than 30 in good health and CMV-seropositive. The CDR3, as DNA: TGTGCCAGCAGCTTAGTGGGGACTAGCGGGAGGGCCGCTGAGCAGTTCTTC. Amino acid sequence: CASSLVGTSGRAAEQFF.